This TCR beta chain was profiled in a study of T-cell memory formation after mild COVID-19. Study as a whole: TCR clusters largely stayed donor specific. Study-wide findings and caveats: The finding that pre-infection memory included some responding clones suggested that cross-reactive memory joined.

As concerns this clonotype: Its antigen is unknown.

CDR3 length: 18 residues. From germline, CDR1 is SEHNR and CDR2 FQNEAQ (reference sequence). V shed 2 bases and J shed 3 bases, with 22 bases lying between them. TCRdb ran MiXCR on the 5' RACE reads and lists one entry per CDR3 protein. The profile shows about 470,000 distinct CDR3 sequences, approximately 25% of them singletons. This sequence joins TRBV7-9 and TRBJ2-5; tentatively, D is TRBD2 (6 bases). Sequencing input: PBMCs or a T cell subset sorted from them (not recorded which). This TCR was recovered from an adult woman who had mild COVID-19 (a few samples of this study predate the infection). Cell type and time point are not known. CDR3 region: CASSLSSLGRRGEETQYF. Written as DNA, the CDR3 is TGTGCCAGCAGCTTAAGCTCCTTGGGACGGAGGGGAGAAGAGACCCAGTACTTC.